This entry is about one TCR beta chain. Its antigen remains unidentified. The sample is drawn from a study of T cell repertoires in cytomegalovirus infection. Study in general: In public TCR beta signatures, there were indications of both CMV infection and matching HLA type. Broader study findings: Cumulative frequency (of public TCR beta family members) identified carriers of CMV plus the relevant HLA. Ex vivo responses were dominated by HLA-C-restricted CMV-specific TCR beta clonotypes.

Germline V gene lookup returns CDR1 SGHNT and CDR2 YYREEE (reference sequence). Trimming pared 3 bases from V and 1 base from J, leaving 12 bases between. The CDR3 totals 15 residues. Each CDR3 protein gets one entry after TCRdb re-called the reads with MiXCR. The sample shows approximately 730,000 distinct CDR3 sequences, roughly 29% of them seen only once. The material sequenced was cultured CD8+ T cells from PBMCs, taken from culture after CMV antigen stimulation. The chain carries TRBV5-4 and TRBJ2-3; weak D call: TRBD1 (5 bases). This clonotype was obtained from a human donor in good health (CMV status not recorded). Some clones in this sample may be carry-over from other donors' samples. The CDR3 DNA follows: TGTGCCAGCAGCTCCCCGACAGAGGGCACAGATACGCAGTATTTT. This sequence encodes CASSSPTEGTDTQYF.